This entry features one TCR beta chain sequence. The method was immunoSEQ multiplex PCR; TCRdb's version includes in-frame clones alone and lacks a portion of them. The sample lists roughly 340,000 clones; around 87% were seen once. The data belong to a study of blood T cell repertoires in COVID-19. The CDR3 consists of 16 residues. CDR1 is KGHDR and CDR2 is SFDVKD in the germline V gene. Trimming removed 3 bases from V and 8 bases from J, with 19 bases in between. The chain is built from TRBV24-1 and TRBJ2-1; D perhaps matches TRBD2 (6 bases). Sequencing was carried out using peripheral blood. This TCR was recovered from a woman aged 45 to 65 with COVID-19, enrolled during active disease. The CDR3 bases are TGTGCCACCAGTGATCCCTATAGAGAAGGAGGGGATGAGCAGTTCTTC. Its protein is CATSDPYREGGDEQFF.